This TCR beta chain was retrieved from a study of CD8 T cells in ankylosing spondylitis. The study's findings and limits: A subset of motif variants has previously been described in the synovial fluid and blood of reactive arthritis. Clones linked to disease, bearing a CD8+ phenotype, were relatively rare in peripheral blood.

CDR3 length: 14 amino acids. With 10 bases removed from V and 2 bases from J, the gap between germline ends came to 17 bases. Generation of TCR beta libraries employed quantitative 5'-RACE incorporating molecular barcodes. TCRdb reanalysed the 5' RACE reads using MiXCR and keeps one entry per CDR3 protein. The table has 300,000 to 400,000 distinct CDR3 sequences, more than 9% seen once. Many counts were recorded for this clonotype. The antigen is not known. The chain has TRBV12-3 or TRBV12-4 and TRBJ1-1; D is possibly TRBD1 (5 bases). Sample: blood, either unsorted or a sorted T cell fraction (not recorded which). The TCR was taken from a female donor with ankylosing spondylitis or in good health (not recorded which). CDR3 protein: CATLGWGSNTEAFF. The CDR3, as DNA: TGTGCCACCCTGGGCTGGGGCAGCAACACTGAAGCTTTCTTT.